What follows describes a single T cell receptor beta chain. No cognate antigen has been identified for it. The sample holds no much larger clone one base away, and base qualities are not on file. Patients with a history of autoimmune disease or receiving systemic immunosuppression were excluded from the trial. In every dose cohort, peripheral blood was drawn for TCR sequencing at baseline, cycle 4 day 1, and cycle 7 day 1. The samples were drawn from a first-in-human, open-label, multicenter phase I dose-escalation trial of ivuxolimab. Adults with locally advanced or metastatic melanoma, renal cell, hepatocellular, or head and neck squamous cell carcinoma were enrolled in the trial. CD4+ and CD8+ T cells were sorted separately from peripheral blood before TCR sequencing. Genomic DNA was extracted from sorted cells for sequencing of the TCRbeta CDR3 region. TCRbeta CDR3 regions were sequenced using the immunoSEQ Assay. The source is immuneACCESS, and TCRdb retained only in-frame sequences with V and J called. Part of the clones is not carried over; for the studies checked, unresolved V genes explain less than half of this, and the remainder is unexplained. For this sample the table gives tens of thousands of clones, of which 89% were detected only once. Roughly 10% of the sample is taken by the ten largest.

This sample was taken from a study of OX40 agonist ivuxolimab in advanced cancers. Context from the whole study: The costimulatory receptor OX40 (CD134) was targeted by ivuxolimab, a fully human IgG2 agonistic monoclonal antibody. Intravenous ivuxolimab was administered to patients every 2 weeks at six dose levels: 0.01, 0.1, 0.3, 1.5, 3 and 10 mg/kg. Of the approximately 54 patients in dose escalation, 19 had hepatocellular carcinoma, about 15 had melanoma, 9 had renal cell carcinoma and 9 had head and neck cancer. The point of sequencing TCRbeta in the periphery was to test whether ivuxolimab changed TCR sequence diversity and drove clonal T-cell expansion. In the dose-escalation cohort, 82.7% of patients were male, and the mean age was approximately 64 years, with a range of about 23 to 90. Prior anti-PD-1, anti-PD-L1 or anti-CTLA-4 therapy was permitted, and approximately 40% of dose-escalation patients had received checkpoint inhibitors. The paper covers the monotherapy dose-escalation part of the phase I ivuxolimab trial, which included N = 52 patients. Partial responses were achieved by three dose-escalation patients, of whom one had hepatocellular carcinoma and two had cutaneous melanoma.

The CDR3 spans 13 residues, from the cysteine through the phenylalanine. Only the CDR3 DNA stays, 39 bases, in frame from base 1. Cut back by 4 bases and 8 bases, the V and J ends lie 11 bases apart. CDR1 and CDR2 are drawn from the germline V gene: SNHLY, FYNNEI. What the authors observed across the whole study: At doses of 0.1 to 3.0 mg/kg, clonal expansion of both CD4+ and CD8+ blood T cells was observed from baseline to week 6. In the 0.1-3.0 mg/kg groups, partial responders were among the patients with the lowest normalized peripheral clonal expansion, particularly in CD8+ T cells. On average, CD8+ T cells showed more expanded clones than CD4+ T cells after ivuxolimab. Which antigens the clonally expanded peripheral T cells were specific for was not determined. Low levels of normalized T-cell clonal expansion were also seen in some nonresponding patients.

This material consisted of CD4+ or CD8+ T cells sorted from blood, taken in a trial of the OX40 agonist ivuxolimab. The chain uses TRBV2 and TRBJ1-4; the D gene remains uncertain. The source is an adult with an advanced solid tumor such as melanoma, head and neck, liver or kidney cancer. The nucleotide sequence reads TGTGCCAGCAGTGGACTACTCGGGGAAAAACTGTTTTTT. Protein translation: CASSGLLGEKLFF.